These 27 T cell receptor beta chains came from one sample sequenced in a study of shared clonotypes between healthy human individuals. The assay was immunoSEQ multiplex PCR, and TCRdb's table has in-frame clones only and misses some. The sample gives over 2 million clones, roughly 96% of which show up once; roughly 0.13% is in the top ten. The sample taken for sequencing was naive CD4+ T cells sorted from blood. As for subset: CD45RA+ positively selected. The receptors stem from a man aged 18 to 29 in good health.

CDR3 sequence: CASSLFGGRSNQPQHF. The CDR3 nucleotides read TGTGCCAGCAGTTTATTTGGGGGACGTAGCAATCAGCCCCAGCATTTT. J is TRBJ1-5 and V is TRBV28; a weak D match, TRBD1 (5 bases). The CDR3 loop spans 16 amino acids. The germline gives CDR1 MDHEN, CDR2 SYDVKM. V lost 1 base to trimming and J lost 0 bases, with 10 bases between them. The variable domain in full, with the rest retrieved from reference TRBV28 and TRBJ1-5, is DVKVTQSSRYLVKRTGEKVFLECVQDMDHENMFWYRQDPGLGLRLIYFSYDVKMKEKGDIPEGYSVSREKKERFSLILESASTNQTSMYLCASSLFGGRSNQPQHFGDGTRLSIL.

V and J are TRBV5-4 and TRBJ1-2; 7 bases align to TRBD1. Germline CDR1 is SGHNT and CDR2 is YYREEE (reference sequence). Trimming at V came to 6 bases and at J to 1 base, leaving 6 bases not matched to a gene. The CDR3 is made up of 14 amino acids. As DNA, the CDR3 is TGTGCCAGCACCCAGGGGACAGTTAACTATGGCTACACCTTC. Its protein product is CASTQGTVNYGYTF.

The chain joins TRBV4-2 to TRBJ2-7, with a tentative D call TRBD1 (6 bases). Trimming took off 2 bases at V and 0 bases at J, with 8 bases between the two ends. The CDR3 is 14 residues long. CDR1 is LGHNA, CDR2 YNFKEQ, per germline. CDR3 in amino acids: CASSQQGTSYEQYF. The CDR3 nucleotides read TGTGCCAGCAGCCAACAGGGGACCTCCTACGAGCAGTACTTC.

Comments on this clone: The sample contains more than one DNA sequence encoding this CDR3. The CDR3 sequence is CAISPGLAGGGELFF. The CDR3 bases are TGTGCCATCAGCCCGGGACTAGCTGGGGGCGGGGAGCTGTTTTTT. The V gene is TRBV10-3, the J gene TRBJ2-2, with 9 bases aligning to TRBD2. V lost 6 bases to trimming and J lost 7 bases; unmatched junction nucleotides: 9. CDR3 length: 15 amino acids. Germline V gene data show CDR1 as ENHRY and CDR2 as SYGVKD.

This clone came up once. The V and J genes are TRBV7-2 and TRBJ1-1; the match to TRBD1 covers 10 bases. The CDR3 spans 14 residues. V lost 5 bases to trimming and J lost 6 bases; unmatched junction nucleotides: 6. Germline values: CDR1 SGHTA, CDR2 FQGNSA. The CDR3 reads CASSAQGQGAEAFF. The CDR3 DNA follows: TGTGCCAGCAGCGCCCAAGGACAGGGGGCTGAAGCTTTCTTT.

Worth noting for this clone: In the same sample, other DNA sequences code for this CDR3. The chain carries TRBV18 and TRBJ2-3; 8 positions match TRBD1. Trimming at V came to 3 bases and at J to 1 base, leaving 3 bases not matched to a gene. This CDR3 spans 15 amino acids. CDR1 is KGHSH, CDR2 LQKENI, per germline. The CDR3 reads CASSPQGAGTDTQYF. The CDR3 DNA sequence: TGTGCCAGCTCACCTCAGGGGGCTGGCACAGATACGCAGTATTTT.

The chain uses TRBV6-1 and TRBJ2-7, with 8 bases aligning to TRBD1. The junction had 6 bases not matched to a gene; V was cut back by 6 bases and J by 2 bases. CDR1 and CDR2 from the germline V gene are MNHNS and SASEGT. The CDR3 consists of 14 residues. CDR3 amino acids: CASRLGQGAYEQYF. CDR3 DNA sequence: TGTGCCAGCAGGCTAGGACAGGGAGCCTACGAGCAGTACTTC.

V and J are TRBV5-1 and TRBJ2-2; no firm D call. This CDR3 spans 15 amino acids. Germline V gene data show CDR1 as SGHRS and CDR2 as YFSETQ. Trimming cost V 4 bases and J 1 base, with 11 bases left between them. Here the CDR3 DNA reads TGCGCCAGCAGCCCCCTGGACGGGAACACCGGGGAGCTGTTTTTT. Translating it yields CASSPLDGNTGELFF. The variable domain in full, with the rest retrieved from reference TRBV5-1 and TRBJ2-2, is KAGVTQTPRYLIKTRGQQVTLSCSPISGHRSVSWYQQTPGQGLQFLFEYFSETQRNKGNFPGRFSGRQFSNSRSEMNVSTLELGDSALYLCASSPLDGNTGELFFGEGSRLTVL.

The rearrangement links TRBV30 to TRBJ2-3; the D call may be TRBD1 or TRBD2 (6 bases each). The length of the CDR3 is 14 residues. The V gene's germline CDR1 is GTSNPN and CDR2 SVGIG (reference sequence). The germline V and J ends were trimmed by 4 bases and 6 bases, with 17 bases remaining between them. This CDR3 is CAWTVGGSSDTQYF. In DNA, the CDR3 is TGTGCCTGGACAGTAGGGGGGTCCAGTGATACGCAGTATTTT.

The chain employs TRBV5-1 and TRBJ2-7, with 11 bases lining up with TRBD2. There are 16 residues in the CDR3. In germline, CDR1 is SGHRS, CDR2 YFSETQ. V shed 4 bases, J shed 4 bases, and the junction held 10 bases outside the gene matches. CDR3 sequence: CASSPRISGGEYEQYF. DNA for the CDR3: TGCGCCAGCAGCCCTCGGATTAGCGGGGGGGAATACGAGCAGTACTTC. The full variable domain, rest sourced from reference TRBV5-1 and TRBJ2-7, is KAGVTQTPRYLIKTRGQQVTLSCSPISGHRSVSWYQQTPGQGLQFLFEYFSETQRNKGNFPGRFSGRQFSNSRSEMNVSTLELGDSALYLCASSPRISGGEYEQYFGPGTRLTVT.

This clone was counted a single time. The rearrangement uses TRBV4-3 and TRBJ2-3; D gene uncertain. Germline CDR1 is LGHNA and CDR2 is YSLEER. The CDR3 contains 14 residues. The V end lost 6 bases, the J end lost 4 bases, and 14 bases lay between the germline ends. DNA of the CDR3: TGCGCCAGCAGGCAGGACGGGCCCCCAGATACGCAGTATTTT. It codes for CASRQDGPPDTQYF.

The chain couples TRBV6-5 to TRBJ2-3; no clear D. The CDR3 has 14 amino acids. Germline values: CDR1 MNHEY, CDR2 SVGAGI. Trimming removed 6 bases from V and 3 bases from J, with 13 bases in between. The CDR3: CASRRGQATDTQYF. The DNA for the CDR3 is TGTGCCAGCAGACGCGGCCAGGCAACAGATACGCAGTATTTT.

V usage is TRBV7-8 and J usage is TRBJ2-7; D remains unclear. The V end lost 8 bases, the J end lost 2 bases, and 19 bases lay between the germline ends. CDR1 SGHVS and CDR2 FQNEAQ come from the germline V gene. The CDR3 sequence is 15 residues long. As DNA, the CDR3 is TGTGCCAGCCGAGCCGAGGCTTCTCCCACCTACGAGCAGTACTTC. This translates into CASRAEASPTYEQYF. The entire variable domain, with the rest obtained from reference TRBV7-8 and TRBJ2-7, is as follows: GAGVSQSPRYKVAKRGQDVALRCDPISGHVSLFWYQQALGQGPEFLTYFQNEAQLDKSGLPSDRFFAERPEGSVSTLKIQRTQQEDSAVYLCASRAEASPTYEQYFGPGTRLTVT.

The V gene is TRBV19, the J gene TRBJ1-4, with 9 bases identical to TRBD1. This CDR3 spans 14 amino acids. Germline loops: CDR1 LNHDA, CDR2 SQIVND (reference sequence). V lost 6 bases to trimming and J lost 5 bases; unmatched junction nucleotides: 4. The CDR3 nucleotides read TGTGCCAGTAGGGGACAGGGCGGGAATGAAAAACTGTTTTTT. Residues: CASRGQGGNEKLFF.

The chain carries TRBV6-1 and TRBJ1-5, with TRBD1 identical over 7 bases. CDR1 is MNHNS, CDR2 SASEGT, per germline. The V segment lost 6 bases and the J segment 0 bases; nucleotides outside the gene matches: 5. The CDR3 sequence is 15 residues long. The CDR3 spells CASSGTANSNQPQHF. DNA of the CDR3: TGTGCCAGCAGCGGGACAGCTAATAGCAATCAGCCCCAGCATTTT.

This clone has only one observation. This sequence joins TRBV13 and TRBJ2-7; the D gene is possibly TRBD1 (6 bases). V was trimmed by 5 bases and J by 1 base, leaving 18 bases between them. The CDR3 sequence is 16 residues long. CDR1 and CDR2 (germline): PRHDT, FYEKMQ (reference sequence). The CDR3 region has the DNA TGTGCCAGCAGCCCCGAGGGGGTTCGCGTTTCCTACGAGCAGTACTTC. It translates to CASSPEGVRVSYEQYF.

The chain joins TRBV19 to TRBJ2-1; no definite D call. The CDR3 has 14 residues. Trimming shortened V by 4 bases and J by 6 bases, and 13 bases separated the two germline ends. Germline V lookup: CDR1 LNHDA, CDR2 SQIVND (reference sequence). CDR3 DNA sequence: TGTGCCAGTAGTACTCCCGTGATTGCCAATGAGCAGTTCTTC. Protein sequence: CASSTPVIANEQFF.

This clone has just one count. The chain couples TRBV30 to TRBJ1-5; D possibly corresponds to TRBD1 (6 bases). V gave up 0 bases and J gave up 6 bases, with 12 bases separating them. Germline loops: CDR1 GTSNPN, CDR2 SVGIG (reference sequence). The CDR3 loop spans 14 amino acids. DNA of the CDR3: TGTGCCTGGAGTGTTCGGGGGCCCGGTCAGCCCCAGCATTTT. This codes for CAWSVRGPGQPQHF.

In DNA, the CDR3 is TGTGCCAGCAGCCACGGGGCCTTATTGGGCAATGAGCAGTTCTTC. It encodes CASSHGALLGNEQFF. The V gene is TRBV4-2, the J gene TRBJ2-1, with D perhaps matching TRBD1 or TRBD2 (5 bases each). The CDR3 is 15 amino acids. Per germline, CDR1 LGHNA and CDR2 YNFKEQ. The germline V and J ends were trimmed by 3 bases and 6 bases, with 15 bases remaining between them.

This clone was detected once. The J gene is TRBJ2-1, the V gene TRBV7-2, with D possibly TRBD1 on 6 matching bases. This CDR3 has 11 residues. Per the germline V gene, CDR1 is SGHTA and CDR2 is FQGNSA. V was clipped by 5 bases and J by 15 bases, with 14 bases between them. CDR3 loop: CASSAQGDRFF. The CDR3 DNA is TGTGCCAGCAGCGCACAGGGTGATCGGTTCTTC.

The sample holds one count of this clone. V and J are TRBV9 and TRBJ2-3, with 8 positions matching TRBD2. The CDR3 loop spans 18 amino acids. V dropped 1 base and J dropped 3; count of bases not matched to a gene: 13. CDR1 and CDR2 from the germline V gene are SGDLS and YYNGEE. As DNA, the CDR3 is TGTGCCAGCAGCGTAACGGGACAAGCGGGAGTCAGTACAGATACGCAGTATTTT. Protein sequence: CASSVTGQAGVSTDTQYF.

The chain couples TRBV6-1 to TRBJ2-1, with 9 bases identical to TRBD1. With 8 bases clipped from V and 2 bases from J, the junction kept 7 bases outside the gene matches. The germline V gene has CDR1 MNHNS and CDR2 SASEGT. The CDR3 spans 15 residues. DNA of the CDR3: TGTGCCAGCCTGGGACAGGGTACACCCTACAATGAGCAGTTCTTC. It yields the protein CASLGQGTPYNEQFF.

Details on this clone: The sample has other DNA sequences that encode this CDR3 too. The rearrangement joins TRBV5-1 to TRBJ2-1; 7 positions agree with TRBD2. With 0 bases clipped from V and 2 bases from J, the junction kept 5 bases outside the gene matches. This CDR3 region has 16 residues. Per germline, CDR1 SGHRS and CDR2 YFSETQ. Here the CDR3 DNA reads TGCGCCAGCAGCTTGGCTAGCGGCCAGACCTACAATGAGCAGTTCTTC. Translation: CASSLASGQTYNEQFF.

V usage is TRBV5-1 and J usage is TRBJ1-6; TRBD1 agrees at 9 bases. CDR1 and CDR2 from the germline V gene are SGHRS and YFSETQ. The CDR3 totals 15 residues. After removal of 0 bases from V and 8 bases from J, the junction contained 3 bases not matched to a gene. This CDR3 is CASSLEDRGDSPLHF. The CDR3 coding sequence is TGCGCCAGCAGCTTGGAGGACAGGGGTGATTCACCCCTCCACTTT.

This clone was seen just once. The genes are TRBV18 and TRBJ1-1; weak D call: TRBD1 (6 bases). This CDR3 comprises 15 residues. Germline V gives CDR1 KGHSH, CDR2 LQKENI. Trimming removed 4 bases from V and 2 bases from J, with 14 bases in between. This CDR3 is CASSLRTDSNTEAFF. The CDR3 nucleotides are TGTGCCAGCTCACTTAGGACAGATTCAAACACTGAAGCTTTCTTT.

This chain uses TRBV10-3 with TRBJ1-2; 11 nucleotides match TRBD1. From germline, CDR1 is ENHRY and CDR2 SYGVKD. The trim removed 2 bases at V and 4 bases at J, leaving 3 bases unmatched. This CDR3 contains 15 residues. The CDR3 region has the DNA TGTGCCATCAGTGAGGGGACAGGGGGTACCTATGGCTACACCTTC. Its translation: CAISEGTGGTYGYTF.

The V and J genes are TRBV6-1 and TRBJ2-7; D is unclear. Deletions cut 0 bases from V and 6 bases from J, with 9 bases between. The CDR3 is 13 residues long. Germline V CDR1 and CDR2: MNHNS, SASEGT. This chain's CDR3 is CASSEARTREQYF. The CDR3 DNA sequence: TGTGCCAGCAGTGAAGCCCGGACCCGCGAGCAGTACTTC.